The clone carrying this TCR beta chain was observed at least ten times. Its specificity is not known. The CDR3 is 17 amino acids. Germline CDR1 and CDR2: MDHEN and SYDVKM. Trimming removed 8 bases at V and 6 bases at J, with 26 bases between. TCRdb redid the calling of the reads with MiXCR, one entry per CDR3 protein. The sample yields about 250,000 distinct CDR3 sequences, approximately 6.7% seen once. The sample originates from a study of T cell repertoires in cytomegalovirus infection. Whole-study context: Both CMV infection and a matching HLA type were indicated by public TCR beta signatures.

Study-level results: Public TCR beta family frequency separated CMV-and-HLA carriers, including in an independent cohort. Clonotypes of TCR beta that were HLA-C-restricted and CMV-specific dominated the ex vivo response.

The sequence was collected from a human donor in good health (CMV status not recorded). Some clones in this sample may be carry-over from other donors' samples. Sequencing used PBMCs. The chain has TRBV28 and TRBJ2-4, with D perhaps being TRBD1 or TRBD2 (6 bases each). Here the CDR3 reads CASEGPGHQVGGNIQYF. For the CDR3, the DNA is TGTGCCAGCGAAGGCCCGGGACACCAGGTGGGGGGAAACATTCAGTACTTC. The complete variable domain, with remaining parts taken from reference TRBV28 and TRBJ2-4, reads DVKVTQSSRYLVKRTGEKVFLECVQDMDHENMFWYRQDPGLGLRLIYFSYDVKMKEKGDIPEGYSVSREKKERFSLILESASTNQTSMYLCASEGPGHQVGGNIQYFGAGTRLSVL.